The 10 T cell receptor beta chains presented below share a single source sample, sequenced in a study of blood T cells in healthy people across ages. Primed by a sample-barcoded 5' primer and a J-beta primer mix, a second PCR proceeded for roughly 6 to 12 cycles. One entry per CDR3 protein, called by TCRdb with MiXCR from the 5' RACE reads. This sample has about 650,000 distinct CDR3 sequences; about 32% occur once, and the top ten carry about 16%. Material for sequencing was blood. These receptors all stem from a woman of 80 years or more in good health.

CDR3 sequence reads: CASSPPDSAEQGIQYF. The CDR3 region has the DNA TGTGCCAGCTCACCACCGGACAGCGCCGAACAGGGCATTCAGTACTTC. The chain is built from TRBV18 and TRBJ2-4; possible D gene TRBD1, 6 bases. This CDR3 has 16 residues. Trimming removed 0 bases from V and 9 bases from J, with 18 bases in between. Per germline, CDR1 KGHSH and CDR2 LQKENI.

This chain links TRBV27 with TRBJ2-7, with a tentative D call TRBD1 (6 bases). The ends were cut back, 2 bases at V and 2 bases at J, with 13 bases in the middle. The CDR3 length is 15 residues. Germline V gene sequence: CDR1 MNHEY, CDR2 SMNVEV (reference sequence). CDR3 residues: CASSLTGTSAYEQYF. The CDR3 DNA is TGTGCCAGCAGTTTAACGGGGACATCGGCCTACGAGCAGTACTTC.

This clonotype was counted many times. CDR3 amino acids: CAWSGGGRGEQYF. DNA for the CDR3: TGTGCCTGGAGTGGGGGGGGGCGAGGCGAGCAGTACTTC. The chain is built from TRBV30 and TRBJ2-7, with D maybe TRBD2 (7 bases). The ends were cut back, 1 base at V and 6 bases at J, with 13 bases in the middle. The CDR3 extends over 13 amino acids. Germline V CDR1 and CDR2: GTSNPN, SVGIG (reference sequence).

This clonotype turned up a few times. The V gene is TRBV25-1, the J gene TRBJ1-1, with a possible D match to TRBD1 (6 bases). The CDR3 sequence is 15 residues long. The ends were cut back, 2 bases at V and 1 base at J, with 11 bases in the middle. Germline V CDR1 and CDR2: MGHDK, SYGVNS. The CDR3 protein is CASSEGGRSNTEAFF. CDR3 DNA sequence: TGTGCCAGCAGTGAAGGGGGCAGGTCGAACACTGAAGCTTTCTTT. Combining the CDR3 with reference TRBV25-1 and TRBJ1-1 gives the whole variable domain EADIYQTPRYLVIGTGKKITLECSQTMGHDKMYWYQQDPGMELHLIHYSYGVNSTEKGDLSSESTVSRIRTEHFPLTLESARPSHTSQYLCASSEGGRSNTEAFFGQGTRLTVV.

This clonotype showed up many times. This chain connects TRBV5-1 to TRBJ2-7; 8 bases are shared with TRBD1. The trim removed 2 bases at V and 4 bases at J, leaving 8 bases unmatched. The germline V gene encodes CDR1 SGHRS and CDR2 YFSETQ. The CDR3 loop spans 15 amino acids. The CDR3 sequence: CASSFAPGGMYEQYF. CDR3 sequence (DNA): TGCGCCAGCAGCTTCGCCCCAGGGGGCATGTACGAGCAGTACTTC.

This clonotype has at least ten counts. The rearrangement joins TRBV5-4 to TRBJ2-5, with 9 positions matching TRBD2. CDR1 is SGHNT, CDR2 YYREEE, per germline (reference sequence). Germline trimming cut 4 bases from V and 2 bases from J; bases unmatched to any gene: 12. The CDR3 has 17 residues. This chain's CDR3 is CASSRARQRGVQETQYF. CDR3 in DNA: TGTGCCAGCAGCCGGGCCAGACAGCGGGGGGTACAAGAGACCCAGTACTTC. Full variable domain (outside the CDR3, taken from reference TRBV5-4 and TRBJ2-5): ETGVTQSPTHLIKTRGQQVTLRCSSQSGHNTVSWYQQALGQGPQFIFQYYREEENGRGNFPPRFSGLQFPNYSSELNVNALELDDSALYLCASSRARQRGVQETQYFGPGTRLLVL.

This clonotype was picked up many times. The gene calls are TRBV27 and TRBJ2-1, with TRBD1 as a possible D gene (5 bases). The V end lost 0 bases, the J end lost 5 bases, and 8 bases lay between the germline ends. This CDR3 is 14 amino acids long. The germline CDR1 and CDR2 sequences are MNHEY and SMNVEV (reference sequence). CDR3 amino acids: CASSLSSRDNEQFF. CDR3 nucleotides: TGTGCCAGCAGTTTATCATCCAGGGACAATGAGCAGTTCTTC.

J is TRBJ2-1 and V is TRBV27; TRBD1 aligns across 11 bases. J was trimmed by 7 bases and V by 5 bases; bases with no gene match: 10. The germline V gene has CDR1 MNHEY and CDR2 SMNVEV (reference sequence). This CDR3 contains 16 residues. In nucleotides, the CDR3 is TGTGCCAGCAGTCATAGAACCGGGACAGGGGGAAATGAGCAGTTCTTC. This gives the protein CASSHRTGTGGNEQFF.

The CDR3 DNA sequence: TGTGCCTGGAGTGTAAATAGAGCGAATCAGCCCCAGCATTTT. Protein sequence: CAWSVNRANQPQHF. This sequence joins TRBV30 and TRBJ1-5, with D hard to call. The length of the CDR3 is 14 residues. Trimming pared 0 bases from V and 4 bases from J, leaving 10 bases between. Germline lookup yields CDR1 GTSNPN and CDR2 SVGIG (reference sequence).

This clonotype was observed at least ten times. The V gene is TRBV5-1, the J gene TRBJ2-5, with D possibly matching TRBD2 (5 bases). Per the germline V gene, CDR1 is SGHRS and CDR2 is YFSETQ. With 4 bases removed from V and 0 bases from J, the gap between germline ends came to 13 bases. This CDR3 region has 15 residues. The DNA of the CDR3 is TGCGCCAGCAGCCTCGGTAGCGCGCACCAAGAGACCCAGTACTTC. Residues: CASSLGSAHQETQYF.